The clone carrying this T cell receptor beta chain was found many times. With 10%, 30% or 50% of RNA, roughly 18,000 to 1,100,000 naive CD8 T cells were sequenced. TCRdb fed the PCR reads into MiXCR, producing one record per CDR3 protein. The table has 20,000 to 30,000 distinct CDR3 sequences, 17% seen once. These data are taken from a study of molecular identifiers for immune sequencing clone quantification. Germline CDR1 reads SNHLY; CDR2 reads FYNNEI. This CDR3 spans 14 amino acids. V gave up 5 bases and J gave up 3 bases; unmatched junction bases: 5. This TCR was recovered from a human donor in good health. Some libraries in this study had Jurkat cell RNA spiked in. Sequencing used naive CD8+ T cells from blood, with Jurkat cell RNA spiked in. Subset denoted: FACS-sorted CD8+CD4-CCR7+CD45RA+ naive T cells. V is TRBV2 and J is TRBJ2-7; TRBD1 matches 9 bases. This CDR3 is CASSSLTGGYEQYF. The CDR3 DNA reads TGTGCCAGCAGTAGCCTGACAGGGGGCTACGAGCAGTACTTC.